Listed below are T cell receptor beta chains from one sample, sequenced in a study of blood T cell repertoires in COVID-19. Sequenced by immunoSEQ multiplex PCR; TCRdb stores in-frame clones only, minus some. The profile shows about 250,000 clones, more than 75% of them singletons. The sequencing sample was made of peripheral blood. The receptors were gathered from an elderly woman with COVID-19, enrolled during active disease. Each CDR3 is given without its conserved first and last residue. Fields, in order: J gene, V gene, clone size, CDR3 protein. Clone size appears in some rows only: once, few, many, or a class for an expanded clone.

TRBJ1-5,TRBV6-2/TRBV6-3,-,ASSYSTGGRDQPQH
TRBJ1-1,TRBV5-1,-,ASSTGGLTEAF
TRBJ2-2,TRBV5-1,-,ASQGTAGELF
TRBJ1-1,TRBV15,few,ATSRDRVNTEAF
TRBJ1-6,TRBV28,-,ASRGTANSPLH
TRBJ1-2,TRBV29-1,-,SVEAPGQVYGYT
TRBJ2-5,TRBV5-1,-,ASSGDSRTQY
TRBJ2-2,TRBV27,once,ASRLDRGPGELF
TRBJ2-4,TRBV20-1,-,SVKGGNIQY
TRBJ1-6,TRBV28,-,ASSSGEVDNSPLH
TRBJ1-1,TRBV5-1,-,ASSRGQENTEAF
TRBJ1-4,TRBV11-2,-,ASNIDRGREKLF
TRBJ1-5,TRBV29-1,many,SVTLSSGIRNQPQH
TRBJ2-5,TRBV10-1,-,ASSDERGGGQTQY
TRBJ2-6,TRBV7-3,-,ASSPGDPGANVLT
TRBJ1-1,TRBV10-1,-,ASTSGTGDLGAF
TRBJ2-1,TRBV10-3,-,ASLGSSYNEQF
TRBJ1-1,TRBV6-5,-,ASSRPTLRDTEAF
TRBJ1-4,TRBV3-1/TRBV3-2,-,ASTRQGWANEKLF
TRBJ1-6,TRBV6-1,-,ASSEHRGRGIDSPLH
TRBJ1-4,TRBV10-1,-,ASSSNQANEKLF
TRBJ2-5,TRBV7-9,-,ASGIRGPETQY
TRBJ1-2,TRBV19,-,ATSDRGDYGYT
TRBJ1-1,TRBV28,-,ASTDTVTEAF
TRBJ1-1,TRBV6-5,few,ASSQGWTEAF
TRBJ1-2,TRBV28,-,ASSFSEGSNYGYT
TRBJ1-1,TRBV6-1,-,ASSEMVGGRSTEAF